The 4 T cell receptor beta chains below all came from one sample that was sequenced in a study of neurological immune-mediated disorders. TCRdb independently ran MiXCR on the 5' RACE reads; one entry per CDR3 protein. The table includes about 31,000 distinct CDR3 sequences, about 4% detected once. Sequencing input: CD4+ T cells from blood. The receptors were sampled from a woman in her thirties or forties in good health.

The table lists this clonotype with many counts. This chain uses TRBV3-1 with TRBJ2-2; no clear D. From germline, CDR1 is LGHDT and CDR2 YNNKEL (reference sequence). V was cut by 4 bases and J by 4 bases, with 13 bases left in between. The CDR3 loop spans 15 amino acids. The CDR3: CASSPNNLFTGELFF. The CDR3 DNA is TGTGCCAGCAGCCCCAATAACCTTTTCACCGGGGAGCTGTTTTTT. Full variable domain (rest looked up from reference TRBV3-1 and TRBJ2-2): DTAVSQTPKYLVTQMGNDKSIKCEQNLGHDTMYWYKQDSKKFLKIMFSYNNKELIINETVPNRFSPKSPDKAHLNLHINSLELGDSAVYFCASSPNNLFTGELFFGEGSRLTVL.

The sample holds many counts of this clonotype. The chain combines TRBV12-3 or TRBV12-4 with TRBJ1-5; a weak D match, TRBD1 (5 bases). This CDR3 has 15 residues. Trimming took 3 bases from V and 3 from J, leaving 12 bases between them. CDR3 in amino acids: CASSLHGGNNQPQHF. The CDR3 DNA follows: TGTGCCAGCAGTTTGCACGGGGGGAACAATCAGCCCCAGCATTTT.

This clonotype was found many times. The chain couples TRBV19 to TRBJ1-2; a weak D match, TRBD1 (5 bases). The V gene lost 3 bases and the J gene lost 1 base, with 9 bases spanning the gap. Germline V gene lookup returns CDR1 LNHDA and CDR2 SQIVND (reference sequence). This CDR3 contains 14 residues. CDR3 in amino acids: CASSMTADNYGYTF. CDR3 coding DNA: TGTGCCAGTAGTATGACAGCAGATAACTATGGCTACACCTTC. The full variable domain, completed using reference TRBV19 and TRBJ1-2, is DGGITQSPKYLFRKEGQNVTLSCEQNLNHDAMYWYRQDPGQGLRLIYYSQIVNDFQKGDIAEGYSVSREKKESFPLTVTSAQKNPTAFYLCASSMTADNYGYTFGSGTRLTVV.

This clonotype occurred many times. V gene TRBV12-3 or TRBV12-4 combines with J gene TRBJ1-1, with D hard to call. V dropped 5 bases and J dropped 11 bases, with 21 bases sitting between them. This CDR3 comprises 14 residues. The CDR3 spells CASSLITPGDGAFF. For the CDR3, the DNA is TGTGCCAGCAGTCTTATTACCCCCGGAGACGGGGCTTTCTTT.